This paragraph covers one TCR beta chain sequence. The record originates from a study of T-cell reconstitution after alpha-beta-depleted transplantation in children. The CDR3 is made up of 18 amino acids. Construction of the TCRbeta library involved unique molecular identifiers. From the PCR reads, TCRdb called clonotypes with MiXCR, one entry per CDR3 protein. This sample has nearly 400,000 distinct CDR3 sequences, with 20% found just once. The chain has TRBV21-1 and TRBJ2-1; TRBD2 is the table's D call and was not checked against the DNA. TRBV21-1 is a recognized pseudogene. This clonotype was sampled from a human donor who donated a stem cell graft to a child with acute myeloid leukemia. Specimen: PBMCs from the stem cell graft donor, collected from the stem cell graft. The CDR3 reads CASSKGALREGWYNEQFF. Here the CDR3 DNA reads TGTGCCAGCAGCAAAGGAGCCCTTCGGGAGGGATGGTACAATGAGCAGTTCTTC.